Given below is one T cell receptor (beta chain) in context. It has no known antigen specificity. Base-call qualities are not available, and no considerably larger clone is one nucleotide away. In total, just over 650 healthy bone marrow donors made up the cohort. At the time of sampling, all cohort members were nominally healthy, though unrecorded immune exposures were likely present. The donor was CMV seronegative and was included in the group of about 350 seronegative cohort members. Every donor gave a peripheral blood sample, and the peripheral blood mononuclear cells from that sample were used for TCR beta sequencing. Genomic DNA was extracted from the blood cell samples with the Qiagen DNeasy Blood Extraction Kit. The cysteine opens and the phenylalanine closes a CDR3 of 13 amino acids. Just CDR3 DNA is preserved here, 39 bases in frame from base 1. V ends up 4 bases short and J 6 bases short, with an unmatched junction base count of 2. The germline V gene sets CDR1 to SNHLY and CDR2 to FYNNEI.

This specimen belongs to a study of cytomegalovirus exposure and HLA in healthy donors (dated by TCRdb to between 2016 and 2019). Turning to the overall study: An earlier analysis of approximately 590 of the donors reported 250 to 300 Gb of sequence data and around 110 million unique TCR beta sequences from around 200 million T cells. About 300 gigabases of sequencing data and about 92 million unique TCR sequences made up an early release that covered nearly 650 HLA-typed donors. Of the roughly 400 genotyped donors, approximately 80% fell in the genetic ancestry cluster associated with self-reported Caucasian donors. The study aimed to test whether signatures of past pathogen exposure could be identified by cataloging public T cell receptors. The study used immunosequencing to profile the T cell repertoires of under 700 subjects and linked those repertoires to cytomegalovirus serostatus. Besides the first cohort of 550 to 750 subjects, a separate validation cohort made up of roughly 120 different subjects was used. To predict cytomegalovirus infection status, the study brought together high-throughput TCR immunosequencing, statistical association of individual TCRs with disease status, and machine learning. A later analysis re-examined previously published TCR beta repertoires from more than 600 donors and added high-resolution HLA genotyping to investigate patterns of TCR occurrence. The later analysis used no new phenotypic data to find candidate immune exposures, relying instead on TCR beta sequences and their occurrence across donors. To decide whether each TCR beta V gene segment behaved as functional or pseudogenic, an earlier analysis of some 540 of the donors relied on high-throughput TCR beta sequencing. Alongside the repertoire data, information on donor age, sex, ethnicity and CMV serostatus was compiled. Genome-wide SNP genotypes for about 65% of the roughly 670 donors were used in a later genetic analysis, which treated that subset as a discovery cohort. All discovery cohort repertoires had been generated on a single sequencing platform. HLA typing included class I and class II loci at four-digit resolution. Typing coverage differed by locus: A, B, C, DRB1 and DQB1 were typed in roughly 620-630 donors, DQA1 in 522, DPA1 in roughly 590, and DPB1 in around 440. Because of strong linkage in the cohort, four or five DR-DQ haplotypes were treated as single units for association and clustering. Among around 400 genotyped donors of the cohort, an average of around 240,000 unique TCR beta nucleotide sequences were sequenced per donor, about a sixth of them non-productive. The investigation overall reported the following: In a later analysis, the rate of TCR association differed among HLA loci, with DRB1 alleles having the most associated TCRs and HLA-C alleles having the fewest. In an earlier analysis of 587 of the donors, most TCR beta V segments appeared in productive rearrangements about 87% or about 30% of the time, broadly matching IMGT annotations. Compared with the approximately 670-donor mean, donors in an Asian-associated ancestry cluster had fewer N-insertions in productive TCRs, according to a later genetic analysis. In a later analysis, HLA-associated TCR beta chains showed more clonal expansion and lower generation probabilities than non-associated chains that were equally common. The earlier analysis of approximately 540 of the donors excluded around 17 rarely observed V segments, including chromosome 9 orphons, because counts were too low. Most CMV-associated TCR beta chains appeared to be HLA-restricted in a later analysis, and the HLA associations seemed to be driven largely by CMV exposure. It was suggested by the authors that the approach could potentially be generalized to other disease states and immunological phenotypes. V-gene and J-gene trimming of TCR beta chains was associated with a missense DCLRE1C variant in a later genetic analysis, and the association was replicated in an independent cohort. Three of the identified cytomegalovirus-associated TCR beta chains were confirmed in vitro to be specific for cytomegalovirus antigens. Most TCR sequences were observed very rarely across donors, whereas some public TCRs were present in many individuals. The cohort was sequenced for TCR beta chains only, and without alpha or paired-chain data the features that could be detected were limited. In both the original and validation cohorts, the classifier was reported to diagnose cytomegalovirus status with high specificity and sensitivity. CMV serostatus was the only immune exposure information available for the cohort. The sequencing pipeline was judged likely to have produced a cluster of highly shared sequence variants as a technical artifact. Because HLA typing was unavailable for some donors at each locus, only the typed subset was used in association tests. Correlated functional status among segregating V segments might be attributable to linkage disequilibrium, but an unknown experimental factor could not be ruled out. Presence/absence analyses assumed roughly uniform sequencing depth across donors, an assumption that may not hold. When HLA alleles, especially DR and DQ, strongly co-occurred, TCR associations were difficult to assign to individual alleles. At a false discovery rate of 0.05, a later analysis linked about 17,000 TCR beta sequences to specific HLA alleles. Because the 87-base-pair reads could not distinguish some IMGT-functional V segments, including TRBV6-2 and TRBV6-3, those segments were excluded. According to a later analysis, parvovirus B19, influenza, CMV and Epstein-Barr virus appeared linked to several top co-occurrence clusters. The study gave a list of some 150 TCR beta chains associated with cytomegalovirus. A further reported finding was that TCR beta sequences accurately predicted the HLA-A and HLA-B alleles for most subjects in the first cohort.

Library creation used the immunoSEQ multiplex PCR assay. The multiplex PCR relied on a mix of 60 forward primers for TCR Vbeta segments and 13 reverse primers for TCR Jbeta segments. A multiplex PCR assay on genomic DNA amplified the CDR3 region of rearranged TCR beta genes. On the Illumina HiSeq System, the amplified TCR beta libraries were sequenced as 87-base-pair reads. The authors' pipeline ran thus. A later analysis tallied tens of millions of unique TCR beta chains across the 666 repertoires, and about 10 million of those chains were shared by two or more donors. To remove PCR and sequencing errors, raw reads were error-corrected and collapsed into unique sequences using a nearest-neighbor algorithm that merged closely related sequences. CDR3 sequences were aligned to IMGT reference sequences to assign V, D and J gene segments. Each retained sequence needed at least a six-nucleotide match to both a V gene segment and a J gene segment. Rearrangements were called productive when the CDR3 lacked stop codons and stayed in frame with V and J; all others were non-productive. Following IMGT convention, CDR3 was defined as the stretch from the second conserved V-encoded cysteine to the conserved J-encoded phenylalanine. The earlier analysis of roughly 590 of the donors excluded sequences that lacked an unambiguous match to a single V gene segment. An earlier analysis of about 600 of the donors called V segments functional above 56.7% productive rearrangements and segregating when the between-donor standard deviation exceeded 5%. A statistical classification framework was built for diagnosing cytomegalovirus status from the catalog of TCR beta chain sequences. V and J gene assignment, in a later analysis, came from comparing TCR nucleotide sequences with IMGT/GENE-DB human TR gene sequences. Using the TCRdist pipeline, a later analysis assigned CDR3 sequences along with most-parsimonious VDJ recombination scenarios. In a later analysis, every TCR beta chain was defined by the combination of its CDR3 amino acid sequence and its V-gene family, and reads without a unique V-gene family were dropped. To address suspected cross-contamination and a sequencing artifact, a later analysis removed 450 to 700 highly shared, low-generation-probability nucleotide sequences. In a later analysis, a clonal expansion index was calculated for each public chain from normalized within-repertoire ranks of inferred template counts. In a later analysis, generation probabilities were computed with a VDJ recombination model fitted to out-of-frame rearrangements, and the resulting probabilities were checked against IGoR. In a later analysis, TCR-TCR, TCR-HLA and TCR-CMV co-occurrence was scored with hypergeometric tests, and a repertoire-size bias correction was applied to TCR pairs. In a later analysis, false discovery rates were estimated by permuting HLA or CMV assignments 20 times. A later analysis grouped co-occurring TCRs with DBSCAN, adding TCRdist sequence similarity when clustering within HLA-allele-positive subsets. For co-occurrence clustering, repertoires with fewer than 30,000 or more than 120,000 public chains were excluded, along with a handful of repertoires with anomalous nucleotide sharing. TCRdb took over this immuneACCESS table, retaining in-frame rearrangements with V and J assigned. Such tables are incomplete; in checked studies, under half of the missing clones stem from an unresolved V gene, and the remainder is unexplained. That table gives V, J and clone size, and the DNA gave D and trimming. The sample has approximately 130,000 clones on record, roughly 80% of them singletons. The top ten hold roughly 1.1% of the sample.

This clonotype was sampled from a boy aged 10-17 years in good health and CMV-seronegative. The V gene is TRBV2 and the J gene is TRBJ1-1; 10 central nucleotides agree with TRBD1. Sequenced material: PBMCs. The base sequence is TGTGCCAGCAGTGCCGGACAGGGGGCTGAAGCTTTCTTT. This sequence encodes CASSAGQGAEAFF.